This TCR beta chain emerged from a study of blood T cell repertoires in COVID-19. The repertoire was sequenced with immunoSEQ multiplex PCR; TCRdb's copy has only in-frame clones and lacks some. The table shows some 270,000 clones, with roughly 89% occurring only once. This clonotype was obtained from a man in his fifties with acute or convalescent COVID-19. Sequencing was carried out using peripheral blood.

The chain's CDR3 is CAWTSGTGRYTF. CDR3 sequence (DNA): TGTGCCTGGACCTCTGGGACAGGGCGCTACACCTTC. This chain joins TRBV30 and TRBJ1-2; 9 nucleotides agree with TRBD1. CDR1 GTSNPN and CDR2 SVGIG come from the germline V gene (reference sequence). The CDR3 has 12 residues. The V gene end was trimmed by 4 bases and the J gene end by 9 bases; junction bases not matched to a gene: 6.